A selection of T cell receptor beta chains follows, all from one sample in a study of blood T cell repertoires in COVID-19. The method was immunoSEQ multiplex PCR; TCRdb's version includes in-frame clones alone and lacks a portion of them. This repertoire shows approximately 190,000 clones, 85% to 90% found once; its top ten account for roughly 24%. Input material: PBMCs or T cells enriched from blood (not recorded which). The receptors originated from a middle-aged woman in a cohort exposed to, infected with or recovered from COVID-19 (not recorded which). Each CDR3 is given with its conserved first and last residue. Each record gives: clone size, V gene, D gene, J gene, CDR3 DNA, CDR3 protein. D genes are given only for firm matches. Clone size is shown for a subset of rows, as once, few, many or a class of expanded clone.

size: NA
V: TRBV7-9
D: TRBD1
J: TRBJ1-2
DNA: TGTGCCAGCAGCTCGACAGGGGTATATGGCTACACCTTC
CDR3: CASSSTGVYGYTF

size: few
V: TRBV7-8
D: TRBD2
J: TRBJ2-7
DNA: TGTGCCAGCAGCCCCGGGGGTCTAGCGGGATACGAGCAGTACTTC
CDR3: CASSPGGLAGYEQYF

size: few
V: TRBV13
D: NA
J: TRBJ1-1
DNA: TGTGCCAGCAGCCCGCGACAGGCCTTGAACACTGAAGCTTTCTTT
CDR3: CASSPRQALNTEAFF

size: NA
V: TRBV19
D: TRBD1
J: TRBJ1-6
DNA: TGTGCCAGTAGCGGACAGGGCTATAATTCACCCCTCCACTTT
CDR3: CASSGQGYNSPLHF

size: NA
V: TRBV5-8
D: NA
J: TRBJ1-3
DNA: TGTGCCAGCAGCCGCAACGGCAGGGCGAGCTCTGGAAACACCATATATTTT
CDR3: CASSRNGRASSGNTIYF

size: NA
V: TRBV6-5
D: NA
J: TRBJ2-7
DNA: TGTGCCAGCACTCTCGACTCCTTTCCCGCTTACGAGCAGTACTTC
CDR3: CASTLDSFPAYEQYF

size: NA
V: TRBV29-1
D: NA
J: TRBJ2-7
DNA: TGCAGCGTTGAAGAACAGGACTACGAGCAGTACTTC
CDR3: CSVEEQDYEQYF

size: NA
V: TRBV19
D: TRBD1
J: TRBJ2-2
DNA: TGTGCCAGTAGTATCCAGGGGGCAAACGGGGAGCTGTTTTTT
CDR3: CASSIQGANGELFF

size: NA
V: TRBV5-8
D: TRBD2
J: TRBJ2-1
DNA: TGTGCCAGCAGCGTGGGAAGACTAGCGGGGACCTACAATGAGCAGTTCTTC
CDR3: CASSVGRLAGTYNEQFF

size: NA
V: TRBV7-8
D: NA
J: TRBJ2-2
DNA: TGTGCCAGCAGCTTGGAAGCGGGCACCGGGGAGCTGTTTTTT
CDR3: CASSLEAGTGELFF

size: NA
V: TRBV19
D: NA
J: TRBJ1-3
DNA: TGTGCCAGTAGTACCACAGGGACTGGAAACACCATATATTTT
CDR3: CASSTTGTGNTIYF

size: NA
V: TRBV5-1
D: NA
J: TRBJ1-4
DNA: TGCGCCAGCAGCTCCGGGCCTCCGGGGGAAAAACTGTTTTTT
CDR3: CASSSGPPGEKLFF

size: NA
V: TRBV6-5
D: NA
J: TRBJ2-7
DNA: TGTGCCAGCAGTTACGTAGGACAACCGAGCTCCTACGAGCAGTACTTC
CDR3: CASSYVGQPSSYEQYF

size: NA
V: TRBV27
D: NA
J: TRBJ1-1
DNA: TGTGCCAGCAGTTCCACCCCGATGGCGGCTGAAGCTTTCTTT
CDR3: CASSSTPMAAEAFF

size: NA
V: TRBV30
D: NA
J: TRBJ1-1
DNA: TGTGCCTGGACAGTAAACACTGAAGCTTTCTTT
CDR3: CAWTVNTEAFF

size: NA
V: TRBV7-2
D: TRBD2
J: TRBJ2-2
DNA: TGTGCCAGCAGCTTTACGGGACTAGAGCGTGCGAACACCGGGGAGCTGTTTTTT
CDR3: CASSFTGLERANTGELFF

size: NA
V: TRBV3-1/TRBV3-2
D: TRBD1
J: TRBJ1-1
DNA: TGTGCCAGCAGCCCTATCCGGGACAGGGTGGCTGAAGCTTTCTTT
CDR3: CASSPIRDRVAEAFF

size: NA
V: TRBV6-5
D: TRBD1
J: TRBJ2-2
DNA: TGTGCCAGCAGTCCCCGACAGGGTCCCACCGGGGAGCTGTTTTTT
CDR3: CASSPRQGPTGELFF

size: few
V: TRBV5-5
D: NA
J: TRBJ1-2
DNA: TGTGCCAGCAGCTTGAGGGGGAACGCTAACTATGGCTACACCTTC
CDR3: CASSLRGNANYGYTF

size: NA
V: TRBV9
D: TRBD1
J: TRBJ2-5
DNA: TGTGCCAGCAGCTCCCCAAGACAGGGAAGGGAGACCCAGTACTTC
CDR3: CASSSPRQGRETQYF

size: NA
V: TRBV5-6
D: TRBD1
J: TRBJ2-7
DNA: TGTGCCAGCAGCTTGGGGACAGGGGGTTTCTACGAGCAGTACTTC
CDR3: CASSLGTGGFYEQYF